The 18 T cell receptor beta chains given below trace back to one sample, sequenced in a study of blood T cells in healthy people across ages. A sample-barcoded 5' primer and a J-beta primer mix were used in a second PCR of roughly 6 to 11 cycles. In TCRdb, the 5' RACE reads were re-called with MiXCR into one record per CDR3 protein. The data show about 1,500,000 distinct CDR3 sequences, roughly 27% seen once. Sequenced sample: blood. All receptors come from a woman aged 30 to 39 in good health.

This clonotype was seen ten or more times. The chain recombines TRBV7-2 with TRBJ2-5; 11 nucleotides agree with TRBD2. With 5 bases clipped from V and 5 bases from J, the junction kept 7 bases outside the gene matches. Looked up from germline, CDR1 is SGHTA and CDR2 is FQGNSA. This CDR3 is 15 amino acids long. The CDR3 DNA is TGTGCCAGCAGCAGAAGACTAGCGGGAAGGGAGACCCAGTACTTC. As protein: CASSRRLAGRETQYF. The full variable domain, with the rest looked up from reference TRBV7-2 and TRBJ2-5, is GAGVSQSPSNKVTEKGKDVELRCDPISGHTALYWYRQSLGQGLEFLIYFQGNSAPDKSGLPSDRFSAERTGGSVSTLTIQRTQQEDSAVYLCASSRRLAGRETQYFGPGTRLLVL.

A few counts support this clonotype. J is TRBJ1-5 and V is TRBV20-1; D is unclear. This CDR3 is 13 amino acids long. Germline CDR1 DFQATT, CDR2 SNEGSKA (reference sequence). V gave up 3 bases and J gave up 1 base, with 7 bases separating them. The DNA for the CDR3 is TGCAGTGCTAGGATGGGGAGCAATCAGCCCCAGCATTTT. Its protein is CSARMGSNQPQHF.

The chain uses TRBV11-2 and TRBJ1-4; D may be TRBD1 (6 bases). CDR1 is SGHAT and CDR2 is FQNNGV in the germline V gene. Deletions cut 6 bases from V and 8 bases from J, with 13 bases between. The CDR3 extends over 13 amino acids. In DNA form, the CDR3 reads TGTGCCAGCAGGAGGGAAAGGGGGGAAAAACTGTTTTTT. As protein: CASRRERGEKLFF.

This clonotype has ten or more counts. The chain joins TRBV5-5 to TRBJ2-5; D is perhaps TRBD1 or TRBD2 (5 bases each). The CDR3 spans 15 residues. CDR1 is SGHKS and CDR2 is YYEKEE in the germline V gene (reference sequence). Trimming cost V 0 bases and J 4 bases, with 13 bases left between them. Here the CDR3 DNA reads TGTGCCAGCAGCTTGGTGCAGGGACCTAGAGAGACCCAGTACTTC. Amino acid sequence: CASSLVQGPRETQYF.

This clonotype was picked up a small number of times. V gene TRBV12-3 or TRBV12-4 combines with J gene TRBJ2-1, with 7 positions matching TRBD1. Trimming cost V 6 bases and J 7 bases; bases outside gene matches: 12. The CDR3 contains 15 residues. Here the CDR3 reads CASSLRQGEINEQFF. In DNA, the CDR3 is TGTGCCAGCAGCCTAAGACAGGGCGAAATAAATGAGCAGTTCTTC.

The rearrangement uses TRBV29-1 and TRBJ2-1; TRBD2 might be the D (7 bases). Trimming took 4 bases from V and 0 from J, leaving 13 bases between them. The CDR3 loop spans 15 amino acids. Per germline, CDR1 SQVTM and CDR2 ANQGSEA. This chain's CDR3 is CSVGEGGGSYNEQFF. The CDR3 DNA follows: TGCAGCGTTGGAGAGGGGGGGGGCTCCTACAATGAGCAGTTCTTC.

This clonotype has more than one count but fewer than ten. This chain uses TRBV10-3 with TRBJ1-5, with D perhaps matching TRBD1 (5 bases). V was shortened by 2 bases and J by 9 bases, with 23 bases between the two germline ends. Per germline, CDR1 ENHRY and CDR2 SYGVKD. The CDR3 sequence is 17 residues long. The CDR3 DNA is TGTGCCATCAGTGAGAGGCTTCGGCAGGGTCTGTCTATGCCCCAGCATTTT. Translated, it gives CAISERLRQGLSMPQHF.

Points on this clonotype: It may be a read error: a sequence one base away is much more abundant. The V and J genes are TRBV7-6 and TRBJ2-3; tentatively, D is TRBD1 (6 bases). Trimming left V 5 bases short and J 5 bases short, with 11 bases between. The germline V gene encodes CDR1 SGHVS and CDR2 FNYEAQ. This CDR3 is built from 13 residues. The CDR3 spells CASSTGSVDTQYF. The CDR3 DNA sequence: TGTGCCAGCAGCACAGGGAGCGTAGATACGCAGTATTTT.

The chain couples TRBV20-1 to TRBJ1-6; 9 bases are a match to TRBD1. Trimming took 1 base from V and 7 from J; bases not matched to a gene: 2. Germline CDR1 reads DFQATT; CDR2 reads SNEGSKA (reference sequence). This CDR3 is 14 amino acids long. CDR3 nucleotide sequence: TGCAGTGCTAGAGGGACAGGGGAAAATTCACCCCTCCACTTT. This codes for CSARGTGENSPLHF.

The chain joins TRBV10-2 to TRBJ1-2, with 7 bases aligning to TRBD1. V shed 8 bases and J 4 bases; nucleotides not matched to a gene: 16. Germline CDR1 and CDR2: WSHSY and SAAADI. There are 16 residues in the CDR3. This chain's CDR3 is CASRGLRDRHLYGYTF. The CDR3 coding sequence is TGCGCCAGCCGGGGCTTACGGGACAGACATCTCTATGGCTACACCTTC.

This clonotype was seen at least ten times. This chain uses TRBV18 with TRBJ2-5, with D unclear. V lost 7 bases, J lost 2 bases, and 11 bases lay in between. This CDR3 has 13 amino acids. CDR1 KGHSH and CDR2 LQKENI come from the germline V gene. The CDR3 region is CASCGRVQETQYF. The CDR3 DNA is TGTGCCAGCTGCGGTCGGGTACAAGAGACCCAGTACTTC.

The V and J genes are TRBV29-1 and TRBJ2-7, with 10 bases fitting TRBD1. The length of the CDR3 is 15 residues. CDR1 is SQVTM and CDR2 is ANQGSEA in the germline V gene. The V gene end was trimmed by 3 bases and the J gene end by 7 bases; junction bases not matched to a gene: 12. The CDR3 sequence is CSVERPDRGRGEQYF. The CDR3, as DNA: TGCAGCGTTGAGCGCCCTGACAGGGGGCGTGGGGAGCAGTACTTC.

This clonotype was found a few times. The V gene is TRBV12-3 or TRBV12-4, the J gene TRBJ2-4, with D perhaps given as TRBD1 or TRBD2 (6 bases each). V lost 8 bases and J 8 bases, leaving 10 bases between the germline ends. This CDR3 comprises 11 residues. As DNA, the CDR3 is TGTGCCAGCGGGGGGCCCGACATTCAGTACTTC. This encodes CASGGPDIQYF.

The chain couples TRBV11-2 to TRBJ2-1, with 14 bases that match TRBD2. Trimming took 1 base from V and 4 from J; bases not matched to a gene: 6. The CDR3 is 18 amino acids. Per germline, CDR1 SGHAT and CDR2 FQNNGV. The CDR3 here is CASSLVWGLAGDYNEQFF. CDR3 sequence (DNA): TGTGCCAGCAGCTTAGTTTGGGGACTAGCGGGGGATTACAATGAGCAGTTCTTC.

This chain joins TRBV5-5 and TRBJ2-3; D might be TRBD1 (7 bases). Trimming left V 6 bases short and J 4 bases short, with 21 bases between. The CDR3 length is 16 residues. Germline lookup yields CDR1 SGHKS and CDR2 YYEKEE (reference sequence). The CDR3 coding sequence is TGTGCCAGCACGGGGAGGTTGACAGGGATATCAGATACGCAGTATTTT. The encoded protein is CASTGRLTGISDTQYF.

This clonotype occurred a few times. This chain links TRBV4-2 with TRBJ1-5, with 7 bases fitting TRBD1. In germline, CDR1 is LGHNA, CDR2 YNFKEQ. J lost 0 bases, V lost 2 bases, and 7 bases had no gene match. CDR3 length: 17 amino acids. This CDR3 is CASSQIGRGDSNQPQHF. DNA for the CDR3: TGTGCCAGCAGCCAAATCGGCAGGGGGGATAGCAATCAGCCCCAGCATTTT.

This clonotype was observed at least ten times. This chain links TRBV20-1 with TRBJ2-7; TRBD1 matches 7 bases. V was clipped by 3 bases and J by 5 bases; unmatched bases: 19. There are 17 residues in the CDR3. Germline V gene lookup returns CDR1 DFQATT and CDR2 SNEGSKA (reference sequence). The CDR3 bases are TGCAGTGCTAGGCAACTCCCCTCAAAGGGGGCGAGGGACGAGCAGTACTTC. It specifies CSARQLPSKGARDEQYF.

This clonotype was observed many times. J is TRBJ2-7 and V is TRBV6-6; D not resolved. V dropped 5 bases and J dropped 0 bases, with 14 bases sitting between them. There are 15 residues in the CDR3. Germline V gene lookup returns CDR1 MNHNY and CDR2 SVGAGI (reference sequence). CDR3 amino acids: CASSTLRQSSYEQYF. CDR3 nucleotide sequence: TGTGCCAGCAGTACGCTGCGGCAAAGCTCCTACGAGCAGTACTTC.